Each of the 10 T cell receptor beta chains below was sequenced from the same sample in a study of T cell responses to AZD1222 COVID-19 vaccine. Libraries were prepared by immunoSEQ multiplex PCR; TCRdb keeps only in-frame clonotypes and omits some of them. The sample lists around 64,000 clones, around four fifths seen once, with 5.5% to 8% in the top ten. Source: peripheral blood, taken 28 days after the second AZD1222 dose. These receptors were collected from an adult who received the AZD1222 COVID-19 vaccine.

The chain links TRBV9 to TRBJ2-7, with 8 bases lining up with TRBD2. The germline CDR1 and CDR2 sequences are SGDLS and YYNGEE. This CDR3 has 17 amino acids. V shed 0 bases, J shed 6 bases, and the junction held 14 bases outside the gene matches. The CDR3 protein is CASSVDPPSGGNGEQYF. The CDR3 DNA reads TGTGCCAGCAGCGTAGACCCACCGAGCGGGGGTAATGGCGAGCAGTACTTC.

This sequence joins TRBV7-9 and TRBJ2-1, with a possible D match to TRBD2 (6 bases). The V gene lost 5 bases and the J gene lost 3 bases, with 17 bases spanning the gap. Germline V gives CDR1 SEHNR, CDR2 FQNEAQ (reference sequence). The CDR3 runs 16 residues. The CDR3 loop reads CASSPRLGPDYNEQFF. CDR3 nucleotides: TGTGCCAGCAGCCCGAGACTAGGGCCGGACTACAATGAGCAGTTCTTC.

The rearrangement links TRBV7-9 to TRBJ1-4; D is possibly TRBD1 (5 bases). From germline, CDR1 is SEHNR and CDR2 FQNEAQ (reference sequence). Deletions cut 5 bases from V and 6 bases from J, with 16 bases between. The CDR3 consists of 15 residues. Here the CDR3 DNA reads TGTGCCAGCAGCGCAGACGGCAGGGACCATGAAAAACTGTTTTTT. Its translation is CASSADGRDHEKLFF.

This clone was counted between two and nine times. This sequence joins TRBV18 and TRBJ2-7; D possibly uses TRBD1 or TRBD2 (5 bases each). The V gene's germline CDR1 is KGHSH and CDR2 LQKENI. The CDR3 has 15 amino acids. Trimming removed 1 base from V and 0 bases from J, with 10 bases in between. CDR3 sequence (DNA): TGTGCCAGCTCACCACGGGGGAAGAGCTCCTACGAGCAGTACTTC. Its translation is CASSPRGKSSYEQYF.

The V call is TRBV5-8, the J call TRBJ2-4, with D possibly TRBD2 on 7 matching bases. This CDR3 is 15 amino acids long. Trimming took off 0 bases at V and 5 bases at J, with 12 bases between the two ends. Germline-derived CDR1 and CDR2 are SGHTS and YDEGEE. The CDR3 DNA follows: TGTGCCAGCAGCTTGGCGGGGGGCTATCAAAACATTCAGTACTTC. It translates to CASSLAGGYQNIQYF.

This clone turned up a few times. The chain joins TRBV10-1 to TRBJ2-3; 8 bases match TRBD1. The CDR3 runs 14 residues. J was trimmed by 7 bases and V by 4 bases; bases with no gene match: 7. Germline V gene lookup returns CDR1 WNHNN and CDR2 SYGVQD (reference sequence). The CDR3 loop reads CASSVGTGGNTQYF. The CDR3 nucleotides read TGCGCCAGCAGTGTGGGAACAGGGGGGAATACGCAGTATTTT.

This clone has more than one count but fewer than ten. This rearrangement joins TRBV2 to TRBJ1-1, with D maybe TRBD1 (6 bases). Trimming removed 5 bases from V and 2 bases from J, with 18 bases in between. The CDR3 length is 16 residues. Germline values: CDR1 SNHLY, CDR2 FYNNEI. CDR3 amino acids: CASSLQGGRSNTEAFF. CDR3 in DNA: TGTGCCAGCAGTCTACAGGGTGGTAGATCTAACACTGAAGCTTTCTTT.

The V and J genes are TRBV19 and TRBJ1-5, with a possible D match to TRBD1 (6 bases). The ends were cut back, 4 bases at V and 0 bases at J, with 10 bases in the middle. The CDR3 contains 15 residues. CDR1 and CDR2 (germline): LNHDA, SQIVND (reference sequence). Here the CDR3 reads CASSTQGYSNQPQHF. DNA of the CDR3: TGTGCCAGTAGTACACAGGGATATAGCAATCAGCCCCAGCATTTT.

This clone occurred a few times. The chain recombines TRBV14 with TRBJ1-4; 8 bases line up with TRBD1. The junction had 4 bases not matched to a gene; V was cut back by 4 bases and J by 9 bases. This CDR3 contains 13 residues. The V gene's germline CDR1 is SGHDN and CDR2 FVKESK. The CDR3 loop is CASSLGQGQKLFF. As DNA, the CDR3 is TGTGCCAGCAGCCTTGGACAGGGTCAAAAACTGTTTTTT.

As for this clone: Other DNA variants within this sample encode the same CDR3. The chain recombines TRBV4-3 with TRBJ1-5; the D is unclear. The CDR3 covers 13 residues. V lost 0 bases, J lost 7 bases, and 7 bases lay in between. Germline CDR1 LGHNA, CDR2 YSLEER. CDR3 coding DNA: TGCGCCAGCAGCCAAGATCGGGAGCAGCCCCAGCATTTT. This encodes CASSQDREQPQHF.